This passage covers 18 T cell receptor beta chains from one sample sequenced in a study of T cells in Graves' hyperthyroidism and ophthalmopathy. TCR beta CDR3 sequences were amplified from RNA transcripts. RT-PCR in the first round (using the HTBI primer set) targeted the TCR CDR3. TCRdb fed the multiplex PCR reads into MiXCR, producing one record per CDR3 protein. The sample lists over 650,000 distinct CDR3 sequences, about 45% occurring once. The specimen sequenced was peripheral blood or thyroid tissue (not recorded which). These receptors originate from an adult man with Graves' disease, either hyperthyroidism or ophthalmopathy (not recorded which).

This clonotype was recorded many times. CDR3 sequence: CASSLAGTSTVYEQYF. The CDR3 DNA sequence: TGTGCCAGCAGCTTAGCGGGTACATCTACCGTCTACGAGCAGTACTTC. This sequence joins TRBV7-6 and TRBJ2-7; no reliable D call. The CDR3 runs 16 residues. The V gene's germline CDR1 is SGHVS and CDR2 FNYEAQ. V lost 0 bases and J lost 3, with 15 bases in between.

The chain links TRBV9 to TRBJ1-3, with no clear D. This CDR3 has 17 residues. Germline loops: CDR1 SGDLS, CDR2 YYNGEE. With 0 bases removed from V and 3 bases from J, the gap between germline ends came to 16 bases. CDR3 sequence: CASSVVCGRFYGNTIYF. The CDR3 DNA reads as TGTGCCAGCAGCGTAGTGTGCGGTAGGTTTTATGGAAACACCATATATTTT.

In the case of this clonotype: One end of the junction does not line up with germline, which may come from a read error. CDR3 in amino acids: CASSQIGTSGIGEQYF. In DNA, the CDR3 is TGCGCCAGCAGCCAGATCGGGACTAGCGGGATCGGGGAGCAGTACTTC. V is TRBV7-2 and J is TRBJ2-7; the match to TRBD2 covers 13 bases. The CDR3 is 16 amino acids. Germline assignment: CDR1 SGHTA and CDR2 FQGNSA.

This clonotype is a singleton in its sample. One end of the junction varies from germline; a read error may be responsible. The genes are TRBV6-1 and TRBJ1-5; D ambiguous. CDR1 and CDR2 from the germline V gene are MNHNS and SASEGT. The CDR3 consists of 13 residues. In nucleotides, the CDR3 is TGTGCCATCAGTGTTTTGGGCGGCCAGCCCCAGCATTTT. Translated: CAISVLGGQPQHF.

This clonotype was counted ten times or more. This rearrangement joins TRBV7-9 to TRBJ1-1; D not certain. Trimming left V 5 bases short and J 3 bases short, with 10 bases between. CDR3 length: 13 residues. From germline, CDR1 is SEHNR and CDR2 FQNEAQ (reference sequence). CDR3 amino acids: CASSTGLDTEAFF. CDR3 in DNA: TGTGCCAGCAGCACGGGTCTTGACACTGAAGCTTTCTTT. Combining the CDR3 with reference TRBV7-9 and TRBJ1-1 gives the whole variable domain DTGVSQNPRHKITKRGQNVTFRCDPISEHNRLYWYRQTLGQGPEFLTYFQNEAQLEKSRLLSDRFSAERPKGSFSTLEIQRTEQGDSAMYLCASSTGLDTEAFFGQGTRLTVV.

The chain is built from TRBV7-2 and TRBJ1-1; the match to TRBD1 covers 9 bases. The germline gives CDR1 SGHTA, CDR2 FQGNSA. V was clipped by 5 bases and J by 11 bases; unmatched bases: 6. This CDR3 is 12 amino acids long. CDR3 residues: CASSLGDRVAFF. The CDR3, as DNA: TGTGCCAGCAGCCTAGGGGACAGGGTGGCTTTCTTT.

About this clonotype: One end of the junction is discordant with germline, which a read error may explain. The genes are TRBV9 and TRBJ1-2; 8 bases are a match to TRBD1. The CDR3 has 14 residues. The germline gives CDR1 SGDLS, CDR2 YYNGEE. In DNA, the CDR3 is TGTGCCAGCAGAGTAGGGACAGGCACGTATGGCTACACCTTC. This gives the protein CASRVGTGTYGYTF.

Only one count was recorded for this clonotype. This sequence joins TRBV5-6 and TRBJ1-2; 9 nucleotides agree with TRBD1. Germline CDR1 is SGHDT and CDR2 is YYEEEE. The CDR3 covers 14 residues. J lost 6 bases, V lost 4 bases, and 7 bases had no gene match. The CDR3 nucleotides are TGTGCCAGCAGCGTCTGGGACAGGGACGATGGCTACACCTTC. This codes for CASSVWDRDDGYTF.

The chain is built from TRBV7-9 and TRBJ2-7, with TRBD1 matching over 9 bases. The CDR3 extends over 14 amino acids. CDR1 SEHNR and CDR2 FQNEAQ come from the germline V gene (reference sequence). J was trimmed by 5 bases and V by 3 bases; bases with no gene match: 5. The CDR3 here is CASSFRDREHEQYF. The CDR3 bases are TGTGCCAGCAGCTTCCGGGACAGGGAGCACGAGCAGTACTTC.

This clonotype occurred many times. The chain combines TRBV29-1 with TRBJ2-2, with D possibly matching TRBD1 (6 bases). V was pared by 0 bases and J by 0 bases, with 11 bases between. Germline assignment: CDR1 SQVTM and CDR2 ANQGSEA. The CDR3 loop spans 16 amino acids. For the CDR3, the DNA is TGCAGCGTTGAAGATGAGGGACACGCGAACACCGGGGAGCTGTTTTTT. Its translation is CSVEDEGHANTGELFF.

This clonotype appeared many times. The chain links TRBV15 to TRBJ1-4, with a tentative D call TRBD1 (5 bases). The CDR3 is 14 amino acids. Looked up from germline, CDR1 is LNHNV and CDR2 is YYDKDF (reference sequence). The germline V and J ends were trimmed by 4 bases and 3 bases, with 9 bases remaining between them. The CDR3 DNA follows: TGTGCCACCAGCAACAGGATGTCTAATGAAAAACTGTTTTTT. Its protein is CATSNRMSNEKLFF.

This clonotype was counted between two and nine times. V is TRBV2 and J is TRBJ2-7, with 11 bases fitting TRBD1. Per the germline V gene, CDR1 is SNHLY and CDR2 is FYNNEI. The CDR3 spans 15 residues. Trimming cost V 6 bases and J 7 bases; bases outside gene matches: 11. The CDR3 sequence is CASSTPGQGAGEQYF. In nucleotides, the CDR3 is TGTGCCAGCAGCACCCCCGGACAGGGGGCGGGGGAGCAGTACTTC.

This clonotype was recorded many times. V is TRBV24-1 and J is TRBJ2-7; D perhaps matches TRBD2 (6 bases). CDR3 length: 12 residues. CDR1 and CDR2 from the germline V gene are KGHDR and SFDVKD. V lost 7 bases and J 7 bases, leaving 13 bases between the germline ends. The CDR3 region has the DNA TGTGCCACCAGCGGTAGCGGCGGTGAGCAGTACTTC. It specifies CATSGSGGEQYF.

This chain connects TRBV20-1 to TRBJ1-2, with 9 bases that match TRBD1. This CDR3 has 13 amino acids. Germline trimming cut 2 bases from V and 7 bases from J; bases unmatched to any gene: 5. From germline, CDR1 is DFQATT and CDR2 SNEGSKA (reference sequence). CDR3 bases: TGCAGTGCTAGACCACAGGGGGCGGCTGGCTACACCTTC. This sequence encodes CSARPQGAAGYTF.

The rearrangement links TRBV25-1 to TRBJ2-7; TRBD1 matches at 7 bases. Trimming at V came to 9 bases and at J to 2 bases, leaving 10 bases not matched to a gene. The germline gives CDR1 MGHDK, CDR2 SYGVNS. This CDR3 contains 14 residues. Here the CDR3 reads CASTPGQRTYEQYF. Written as DNA, the CDR3 is TGTGCCAGTACTCCGGGACAGCGGACCTACGAGCAGTACTTC.

In its sample, this clonotype was seen many times. A junction end diverges from the germline sequence, so it may reflect a read error. CDR3: CASSSGQGGGYTF. In nucleotides, the CDR3 is TGTGCCAGCAGCTCGGGACAGGGAGGTGGCTACACCTTC. The chain has TRBV5-1 and TRBJ1-2, with 9 bases aligning to TRBD1. Germline V gives CDR1 SGHRS, CDR2 YFSETQ. The CDR3 length is 13 residues.

A word on this clonotype: The limits of the CDR3 on the DNA are not certain, so only TCRdb's listed CDR3 is given. The chain couples TRBV25-1 to TRBJ2-5; TRBD1, as called in the table, went unchecked against the DNA. Germline loops: CDR1 MGHDK, CDR2 SYGVNS. The length of the CDR3 is 15 amino acids, counting both ends. CDR3 protein: CICSAGRTPRETQYF.

This clonotype was observed many times. The chain combines TRBV2 with TRBJ2-7; 7 positions match TRBD2. The CDR3 covers 15 residues. Germline V gene lookup returns CDR1 SNHLY and CDR2 FYNNEI. Unmatched junction bases numbered 14, after V lost 7 bases and J lost 5 bases. CDR3: CASTPRASGGDEQYF. The CDR3, as DNA: TGTGCCAGCACCCCACGGGCTAGCGGCGGAGACGAGCAGTACTTC.